These T cell receptor beta chains were read from a single sample in a study of metastatic and nonmetastatic thyroid tumors. TCRdb reprocessed the PCR reads using MiXCR. The sample lists about 40,000 clones, less than 20% occurring once. The sequencing sample was made of blood. These receptors all stem from a female donor with papillary thyroid cancer or a benign thyroid nodule (not recorded which). Some clones in this sample may be carry-over from other donors' samples. Each CDR3 is given with its conserved first and last residue. Each record gives: V gene, CDR3 protein.

V: TRBV7-3; CDR3: CASSPTSGGNNEQFF
V: TRBV20-1; CDR3: CSAPPSVSLTGELFF
V: TRBV2; CDR3: CASILTRDRGEQFF
V: TRBV12-3/TRBV12-4; CDR3: CASSFQGSVNTEAFF
V: TRBV18; CDR3: CASSPSETQYF
V: TRBV7-8; CDR3: CASSAGGSGNTIYF
V: TRBV28; CDR3: CASSFGQGIYNEQFF
V: TRBV9; CDR3: CASSTKGDPYEQYF
V: TRBV14; CDR3: CASSQVVAGLDRTQYF
V: TRBV7-3; CDR3: CASSLESSPATEAFF
V: TRBV6-2/TRBV6-3; CDR3: CASRTDRILRSYEQYF
V: TRBV20-1; CDR3: CSARDRVLGRGNTEAFF
V: TRBV3-1; CDR3: CASSQGTGGEKLFF
V: TRBV20-1; CDR3: CSASDRVRIYGYTF
V: TRBV7-9; CDR3: CASSLSHYKGGGYTF
V: TRBV28; CDR3: CASSLDQGATQETQYF
V: TRBV4-1; CDR3: CASSPYLQVASYEQYF
V: TRBV30; CDR3: CAWSKAAQTGANVLTF
V: TRBV2; CDR3: CASKTGGSTNEKLFF
V: TRBV7-9; CDR3: CASSPALGRETQYF
V: TRBV3-1; CDR3: CASSQEGTGRYEQYF
V: TRBV19; CDR3: CASTPRGQLPQSPLYF
V: TRBV6-1; CDR3: CASSRGTYEQYF
V: TRBV5-1; CDR3: CASSPGPAGDEQYF
V: TRBV10-1; CDR3: CASRGQGDTQYF
V: TRBV2; CDR3: CASSESGSSTDTQYF
V: TRBV5-6; CDR3: CASSPSGHLYEQYF
V: TRBV20-1; CDR3: CSARGGGRSKNEQFF
V: TRBV30; CDR3: CASWWDRDGGELFF
V: TRBV29-1; CDR3: CSVRGQGSQPQHF
V: TRBV20-1; CDR3: CSAPRQASGRTDTQYF
V: TRBV10-1; CDR3: CASSGPLGGSNYGYTF
V: TRBV5-1; CDR3: CARGGLAGGGNEQFF
V: TRBV24-1; CDR3: CATSDFGAGERAGELFF
V: TRBV28; CDR3: CASSFRGSRELFF
V: TRBV6-1; CDR3: CASTLRTGTDSYTF
V: TRBV7-3; CDR3: CASSGGEIHNEQFF
V: TRBV6-2/TRBV6-3; CDR3: CASSYSRDRFFDEQYF
V: TRBV5-6; CDR3: CASSRGQGGTLYNSPLHF
V: TRBV28; CDR3: CASSTRGGYSNQPQHF